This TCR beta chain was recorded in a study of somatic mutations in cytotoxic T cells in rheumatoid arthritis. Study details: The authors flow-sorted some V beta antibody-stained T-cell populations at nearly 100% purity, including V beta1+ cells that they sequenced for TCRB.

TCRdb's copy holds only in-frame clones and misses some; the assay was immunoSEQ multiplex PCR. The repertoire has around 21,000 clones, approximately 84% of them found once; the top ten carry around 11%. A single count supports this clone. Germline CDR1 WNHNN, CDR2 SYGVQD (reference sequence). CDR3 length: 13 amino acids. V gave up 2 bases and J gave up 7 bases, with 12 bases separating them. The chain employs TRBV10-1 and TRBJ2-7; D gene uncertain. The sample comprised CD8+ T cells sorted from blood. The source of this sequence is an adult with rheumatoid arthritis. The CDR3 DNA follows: TGCGCCAGCAGTGAGAACCCGATGGGGGAGCAGTACTTC. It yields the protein CASSENPMGEQYF.